This T cell receptor (beta chain) was captured by sequencing in a study of cytomegalovirus exposure and HLA in healthy donors. For the study at large: Out of 150 million to 200 million T cells, an earlier analysis found over 100 million unique TCR beta sequences in total. Study findings and constraints: Because they were indistinguishable, some V segments, including TRBV6-2 and TRBV6-3, were excluded. Accounts indicate the classifier identified cytomegalovirus status with strong specificity and sensitivity.

V shed 3 bases and J shed 0 bases, with 17 bases lying between them. The germline gives CDR1 MDHEN, CDR2 SYDVKM. The CDR3 is made up of 18 amino acids. Note on this clone: Its target is not known.

PCR involved 60 Vbeta and 13 Jbeta primers. Sequencing used immunoSEQ multiplex PCR; TCRdb keeps in-frame clones, though not all of them. Across 40,000 or so clones, the top ten clones capture more than 8% of the sample. Sequences were obtained from PBMCs. The chain carries TRBV28 and TRBJ1-4, with D perhaps TRBD1 (6 bases). This sequence was found in a male donor in good health and CMV-seronegative. CDR3 sequence reads: CASSFPPGQRATNEKLFF. The CDR3 nucleotides read TGTGCCAGCAGTTTCCCACCGGGACAAAGGGCAACTAATGAAAAACTGTTTTTT.